This TCR beta chain emerged from a study of T cells in localized non-small cell lung cancer. Overall study results and limits: Uninvolved nearby lung showed the greatest T cell clonality, exceeding that found in tumor. It remains possible that heterogeneity exists, since only one tumor region was sequenced. Higher adjacent-lung clonality was associated with shorter survival. Appearing in adjacent lung were a median about 59 of the top 100 tumor clones.

Method: immunoSEQ multiplex PCR; TCRdb's copy keeps in-frame clones and lacks some. This sample yields tens of thousands of clones, of which 75% to 90% are seen a single time; less than 6.5% belongs to the top ten. About this clone itself: As yet, its antigen is unknown.

This TCR was recovered from a male donor older than 55 with stage II lung adenocarcinoma. Source: peripheral blood mononuclear cells, taken before any cancer treatment.

DNA for the CDR3: TGTGCCAGCTCACCGTTTGAGGGTGAGCGTAGTAAGCAGTACTTC. Residues: CASSPFEGERSKQYF. The chain is built from TRBV18 and TRBJ2-7; weak D call: TRBD2 (5 bases). Germline assignment: CDR1 KGHSH and CDR2 LQKENI. The CDR3 has 15 residues. The germline V and J ends were trimmed by 3 bases and 8 bases, with 20 bases remaining between them.